The source of this T cell receptor beta chain is a study of blood T cell repertoires in COVID-19. Study-wide background: The samples span acute and convalescent COVID-19 from the United States, Italy and Spain. Sources were T cells, B-cell-depleted T cells, or PBMCs; the material itself was cDNA or gDNA.

Per the authors' pipeline: Reference gene primer amplification gave nucleated cell count estimates. Profiled with immunoSEQ multiplex PCR; TCRdb holds only in-frame clones, not every one. Clone size and the V and J calls come from that table; the DNA yielded D and trimming. The table has more than 250,000 clones, 88% seen once; the top ten hold around 0.7%. CDR3 size: 12 residues. Deletions cut 1 base from V and 5 bases from J, with 6 bases between. Sequencing was done on a sample of peripheral blood. The chain links TRBV12-3 or TRBV12-4 to TRBJ2-7; D gene ambiguous. The origin of this receptor is a human donor in a cohort sampled during active COVID-19. The CDR3 region is CASSLGVDEQYF. CDR3 DNA: TGTGCCAGCAGTTTAGGCGTGGACGAGCAGTACTTC.